The present entry profiles one TCR beta chain with its context. Its antigen is still unknown. The sample is drawn from a study of radiotherapy plus CTLA-4 blockade in lung cancer. The CDR3 runs to 14 residues. V was cut by 5 bases and J by 10 bases, with 17 bases left in between. Germline V CDR1 and CDR2: MNHEY, SMNVEV (reference sequence). Notes on the study in general: Blood TCR clones of tumor origin expanded after radiotherapy plus ipilimumab.

Clones were read by immunoSEQ multiplex PCR, and TCRdb kept only the in-frame ones, dropping some. Here the sample spans 80,000 to 95,000 clones, roughly 80% being singletons. Sequenced here: peripheral blood, sampled from a patient treated with radiotherapy plus ipilimumab. The chain uses TRBV27 and TRBJ1-4; no firm D call. The sequence derives from a human donor with non-small cell lung cancer that progressed on radiotherapy plus ipilimumab. The CDR3 sequence: CASSPRGVEGKLFF. DNA of the CDR3: TGTGCCAGCAGTCCCCGTGGGGTAGAGGGAAAACTGTTTTTT.